This T cell receptor (beta chain) was sequenced during a study of T-cell reconstitution after alpha-beta-depleted transplantation in children. CDR3 size: 16 residues. V was shortened by 0 bases and J by 6 bases, with 15 bases between the two germline ends. Germline V lookup: CDR1 LGHNA, CDR2 YSLEER. As it was prepared, the TCRbeta library received unique molecular identifiers. From the PCR reads, TCRdb called clonotypes with MiXCR, one entry per CDR3 protein. The table has some 590,000 distinct CDR3 sequences, over 9.5% seen once. This clonotype was sampled from a human donor who donated a stem cell graft to a child with acute myeloid leukemia. This rearrangement joins TRBV4-3 to TRBJ1-3; maybe TRBD1 (5 bases). Here the sequenced sample was PBMCs from the stem cell graft donor, taken from the stem cell graft. CDR3 amino acids: CASSQDWGGVENTIYF. The CDR3 nucleotides are TGCGCCAGCAGCCAAGATTGGGGGGGTGTCGAAAACACCATATATTTT.